Listed below are T cell receptor beta chains from one sample, sequenced in a study of blood T cell repertoires in COVID-19. TCRdb's copy holds only in-frame clones and misses some; the assay was immunoSEQ multiplex PCR. The sample holds about 270,000 clones, 75% to 95% seen once. The sample comprised peripheral blood. The receptor source for this set is a person aged 18-29 years with COVID-19, enrolled during active disease. The CDR3 runs from the conserved cysteine through the conserved F or W. Each record gives: CDR3 protein, V gene, J gene.

CDR3 protein: CASSPIGTAEAFF; V gene: TRBV18; J gene: TRBJ1-1
CDR3 protein: CASSFRDRDAYGYTF; V gene: TRBV28; J gene: TRBJ1-2
CDR3 protein: CASSPDTWDGYTF; V gene: TRBV14; J gene: TRBJ1-2
CDR3 protein: CSASRAGEPGELFF; V gene: TRBV20-1; J gene: TRBJ2-2
CDR3 protein: CASRGTGMGQPQHF; V gene: TRBV6-5; J gene: TRBJ1-5
CDR3 protein: CAISEDRNIQYF; V gene: TRBV10-3; J gene: TRBJ2-4
CDR3 protein: CASSLTGTGELFF; V gene: TRBV5-6; J gene: TRBJ2-2
CDR3 protein: CATSDTRTGGETQYF; V gene: TRBV24-1; J gene: TRBJ2-5
CDR3 protein: CASTVETNYGYTF; V gene: TRBV2; J gene: TRBJ1-2
CDR3 protein: CASSHLGQGEDGYTF; V gene: TRBV4-1; J gene: TRBJ1-2
CDR3 protein: CASNIVRGNYGYTF; V gene: TRBV2; J gene: TRBJ1-2
CDR3 protein: CATSRQGAGEQYF; V gene: TRBV24-1; J gene: TRBJ2-7
CDR3 protein: CASRDPGQVAYEQYF; V gene: TRBV6-5; J gene: TRBJ2-7
CDR3 protein: CASSYVGAYSNQPQHF; V gene: TRBV6-6; J gene: TRBJ1-5
CDR3 protein: CASSGTSGKREQFF; V gene: TRBV10-1; J gene: TRBJ2-1
CDR3 protein: CASSHDRATIYF; V gene: TRBV14; J gene: TRBJ1-3
CDR3 protein: CASSQGLAVAKNIQYF; V gene: TRBV14; J gene: TRBJ2-4
CDR3 protein: CASSPTGVGRNTEAFF; V gene: TRBV9; J gene: TRBJ1-1
CDR3 protein: CAISEGGAVNTEAFF; V gene: TRBV10-3; J gene: TRBJ1-1
CDR3 protein: CASSTTGATGELFF; V gene: TRBV19; J gene: TRBJ2-2
CDR3 protein: CASSTEGLAGGDTQYF; V gene: TRBV21-1; J gene: TRBJ2-3
CDR3 protein: CASSPSTGTYNEQFF; V gene: TRBV27; J gene: TRBJ2-1
CDR3 protein: CAGAGGPTDTQYF; V gene: TRBV10-3; J gene: TRBJ2-3
CDR3 protein: CASIVTSGFQETQYF; V gene: TRBV2; J gene: TRBJ2-5
CDR3 protein: CTTSRDRGSSYNEQFF; V gene: TRBV15; J gene: TRBJ2-1
CDR3 protein: CASSLGGLAAYEQYF; V gene: TRBV7-2; J gene: TRBJ2-7
CDR3 protein: CASSVVPRGREASYNEQFF; V gene: TRBV9; J gene: TRBJ2-1
CDR3 protein: CASSRRTGPNQPQHF; V gene: TRBV19; J gene: TRBJ1-5
CDR3 protein: CASSWPGQGSYEQYF; V gene: TRBV6-2/TRBV6-3; J gene: TRBJ2-7
CDR3 protein: CASSLQGAYNEQFF; V gene: TRBV27; J gene: TRBJ2-1
CDR3 protein: CASSYQGYEKLFF; V gene: TRBV27; J gene: TRBJ1-4
CDR3 protein: CASSPGLAGSYEQYF; V gene: TRBV6-9; J gene: TRBJ2-7
CDR3 protein: CASSRDRENNSPLHF; V gene: TRBV13; J gene: TRBJ1-6
CDR3 protein: CASRRGWTGVNTEAFF; V gene: TRBV2; J gene: TRBJ1-1
CDR3 protein: CASSHRDSYSGANVLTF; V gene: TRBV4-1; J gene: TRBJ2-6
CDR3 protein: CASSLRWGGQEKLFF; V gene: TRBV28; J gene: TRBJ1-4
CDR3 protein: CASSSASRGRGTGELFF; V gene: TRBV5-1; J gene: TRBJ2-2
CDR3 protein: CASSGPDRGRVLDTDTQYF; V gene: TRBV27; J gene: TRBJ2-3
CDR3 protein: CASSPYSNQPQHF; V gene: TRBV27; J gene: TRBJ1-5
CDR3 protein: CASSLGQEQFF; V gene: TRBV7-7; J gene: TRBJ2-1
CDR3 protein: CATRGPPGGQPPNEQFF; V gene: TRBV24-1; J gene: TRBJ2-1
CDR3 protein: CASSDEVASPIF; V gene: TRBV2; J gene: TRBJ2-1
CDR3 protein: CASTPGVGIGSEQFF; V gene: TRBV19; J gene: TRBJ2-1
CDR3 protein: CASSPHLDSTTGELFF; V gene: TRBV13; J gene: TRBJ2-2
CDR3 protein: CASRADLEKLFF; V gene: TRBV12-3/TRBV12-4; J gene: TRBJ1-4
CDR3 protein: CATGTGSDEKLFF; V gene: TRBV10-3; J gene: TRBJ1-4
CDR3 protein: CAAGRGAKNIQYF; V gene: TRBV10-3; J gene: TRBJ2-4
CDR3 protein: CASSYWPSGSQHEQYF; V gene: TRBV6-9; J gene: TRBJ2-7
CDR3 protein: CSALGVYGYTF; V gene: TRBV20-1; J gene: TRBJ1-2
CDR3 protein: CASGRGGTGNTIYF; V gene: TRBV6-6; J gene: TRBJ1-3
CDR3 protein: CATSDPTGGAKLFF; V gene: TRBV24-1; J gene: TRBJ1-4
CDR3 protein: CSVGTGDRYGYTF; V gene: TRBV29-1; J gene: TRBJ1-2
CDR3 protein: CASSLEFYEQYF; V gene: TRBV7-8; J gene: TRBJ2-7
CDR3 protein: CASSGQGYGYTF; V gene: TRBV19; J gene: TRBJ1-2
CDR3 protein: CASSLWGGLSSYEQYF; V gene: TRBV5-4; J gene: TRBJ2-7
CDR3 protein: CASSLTSNDEQFF; V gene: TRBV5-5; J gene: TRBJ2-1
CDR3 protein: CASSYGGGRGSYEQYF; V gene: TRBV6-2/TRBV6-3; J gene: TRBJ2-7
CDR3 protein: CATRGRGENTEAFF; V gene: TRBV24-1; J gene: TRBJ1-1
CDR3 protein: CANPNRLGGDEQYF; V gene: TRBV6-4; J gene: TRBJ2-7
CDR3 protein: CASSKQGAPPPGANVLTF; V gene: TRBV9; J gene: TRBJ2-6